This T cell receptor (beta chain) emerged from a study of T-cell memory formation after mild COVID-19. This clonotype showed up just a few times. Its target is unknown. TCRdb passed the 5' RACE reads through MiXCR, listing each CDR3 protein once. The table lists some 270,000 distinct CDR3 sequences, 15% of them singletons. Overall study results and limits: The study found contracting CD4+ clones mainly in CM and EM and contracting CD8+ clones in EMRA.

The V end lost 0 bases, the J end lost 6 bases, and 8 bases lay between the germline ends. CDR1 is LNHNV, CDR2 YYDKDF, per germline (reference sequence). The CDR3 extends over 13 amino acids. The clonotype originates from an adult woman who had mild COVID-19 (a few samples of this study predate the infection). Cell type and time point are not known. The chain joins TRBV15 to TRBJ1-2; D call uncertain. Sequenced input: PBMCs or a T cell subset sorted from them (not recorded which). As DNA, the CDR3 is TGTGCCACCAGCAGAGATCACCTGGATGGCTACACCTTC. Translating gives CATSRDHLDGYTF.